The next 32 T cell receptor beta chains were all read from a single sample in a study of CD8+CD57+ T cells in acquired aplastic anemia. Previously, flow cytometry had revealed CD8+CD57+ cell expansion in the patients chosen for sequencing. Genomic DNA, serving as template, underwent TCR beta VDJ and CDR3 profiling. TCRdb reprocessed the reads with MiXCR, giving one entry per CDR3 protein. The table lists hundreds of thousands of distinct CDR3 sequences, under 40% of them singletons, with around 0.82% in the top ten. Sequencing was carried out using sorted CD4+, CD8+, or CD8+CD57+ T cells (not recorded which) from PBMCs. The receptors here all came from a human donor with aplastic anemia.

As to this clonotype: This may be a read error: a much more frequent sequence differs by one nucleotide. The rearrangement uses TRBV10-3 and TRBJ1-5; D is uncertain. The ends were cut back, 11 bases at V and 11 bases at J, with 25 bases in the middle. Germline CDR1 reads ENHRY; CDR2 reads SYGVKD. The CDR3 is made up of 14 amino acids. Here the CDR3 reads CARSGGSYKASQHF. The CDR3 DNA reads as TGTGCCCGCAGTGGAGGGAGTTACAAAGCATCCCAGCATTTT.

This clonotype was seen only once. A much larger clone lies one base from this, so it may be a read error. The chain links TRBV7-2 to TRBJ1-5, with TRBD1 identical over 7 bases. Germline-derived CDR1 and CDR2 are SGHTA and FQGNSA. The CDR3 runs 15 residues. V lost 5 bases and J lost 7; bases outside the gene matches: 11. The CDR3 DNA reads as TGTGCCAGCAGCGTTACAGGGGACGTCGACCAGCCCCAGCATTTT. It translates to CASSVTGDVDQPQHF. Full variable domain (outside the CDR3, taken from reference TRBV7-2 and TRBJ1-5): GAGVSQSPSNKVTEKGKDVELRCDPISGHTALYWYRQSLGQGLEFLIYFQGNSAPDKSGLPSDRFSAERTGGSVSTLTIQRTQQEDSAVYLCASSVTGDVDQPQHFGDGTRLSIL.

The sample holds many counts of this clonotype. The genes are TRBV5-1 and TRBJ2-7, with 7 bases identical to TRBD1. The CDR3 is made up of 14 amino acids. Losses at the gene ends were 0 bases for V and 2 bases for J; bases not matched to a gene: 2. CDR1 is SGHRS and CDR2 is YFSETQ in the germline V gene. The CDR3 spells CASSLVTGAYEQYF. The CDR3, as DNA: TGCGCCAGCAGCTTGGTCACAGGGGCCTACGAGCAGTACTTC.

V gene TRBV20-1 combines with J gene TRBJ2-1, with 10 nucleotides matching TRBD2. Losses at the gene ends were 6 bases for V and 4 bases for J; bases not matched to a gene: 12. This CDR3 comprises 16 residues. Germline CDR1 and CDR2: DFQATT and SNEGSKA (reference sequence). The CDR3 nucleotides are TGCAGTGCAACCAGCGGGAGGGGTTTGGGATACAATGAGCAGTTCTTC. This gives the protein CSATSGRGLGYNEQFF.

The V gene is TRBV10-3, the J gene TRBJ1-6; TRBD1 matches 9 bases. V trimming: 5 bases; J trimming: 7 bases; junction bases outside the gene matches: 6. The CDR3 extends over 15 amino acids. The germline V gene encodes CDR1 ENHRY and CDR2 SYGVKD. CDR3 DNA sequence: TGTGCCATCAGTAAACGACAGGGGGACAATTCACCCCTCCACTTT. Translated, it gives CAISKRQGDNSPLHF.

The gene calls are TRBV7-6 and TRBJ1-5; D unclear. The CDR3 spans 13 residues. The germline gives CDR1 SGHVS, CDR2 FNYEAQ. V was trimmed by 5 bases and J by 5 bases, leaving 10 bases between them. CDR3 sequence: CASSQNRDQPQHF. As DNA, the CDR3 is TGTGCCAGCAGCCAAAACAGAGATCAGCCCCAGCATTTT.

This clonotype was counted a few times. Given a much more abundant clone one base away, this may be a read error. The genes are TRBV19 and TRBJ2-7, with a tentative D call TRBD1 (7 bases). Germline V gene sequence: CDR1 LNHDA, CDR2 SQIVND (reference sequence). The length of the CDR3 is 15 residues. The DNA for the CDR3 is TGTGCCGGTAGTATAGGCGGGACAGCATCCTACGAGCAGTACTTC. Protein product: CAGSIGGTASYEQYF.

Of note for this clonotype: At one of its ends the junction is not consistent with the germline gene, which may arise from a read error. The chain couples TRBV6-1 to TRBJ1-2; D gene uncertain. CDR1 is MNHNS and CDR2 is SASEGT in the germline V gene. The CDR3 is 12 amino acids. This CDR3 reads CASREGFLGYTF. The CDR3, as DNA: TGTGCCAGCAGGGAAGGGTTTCTTGGCTACACCTTC.

The V and J genes are TRBV5-4 and TRBJ1-6, with 8 bases aligning to TRBD1. With V trimmed by 0 bases and J by 9 bases, 5 bases remained unmatched. CDR1 and CDR2 (germline): SGHNT, YYREEE (reference sequence). The CDR3 has 15 amino acids. In DNA form, the CDR3 reads TGTGCCAGCAGCTTGGGTCAGGGGGCTATTTCACCCCTCCACTTT. Residues: CASSLGQGAISPLHF.

This clonotype was seen at least ten times. The chain recombines TRBV7-2 with TRBJ2-7; possible D gene TRBD1, 5 bases. The germline gives CDR1 SGHTA, CDR2 FQGNSA. V was pared by 3 bases and J by 0 bases, with 12 bases between. The CDR3 consists of 15 residues. CDR3 nucleotides: TGTGCCAGCAGCTTTCATTCTCAGGGCTCCTACGAGCAGTACTTC. Amino acid sequence: CASSFHSQGSYEQYF. The full variable domain, completed using reference TRBV7-2 and TRBJ2-7, is GAGVSQSPSNKVTEKGKDVELRCDPISGHTALYWYRQSLGQGLEFLIYFQGNSAPDKSGLPSDRFSAERTGGSVSTLTIQRTQQEDSAVYLCASSFHSQGSYEQYFGPGTRLTVT.

This clonotype came up many times. This chain links TRBV19 with TRBJ2-7, with 7 bases lining up with TRBD1. The V gene's germline CDR1 is LNHDA and CDR2 SQIVND (reference sequence). The CDR3 covers 15 residues. J gave up 0 bases and V 1 base, and 3 bases lay outside the gene matches. CDR3 amino acids: CASSIAPGGSYEQYF. CDR3 in DNA: TGTGCCAGTAGTATAGCCCCAGGGGGCTCCTACGAGCAGTACTTC.

In this sample, this clonotype turned up a few times. The J gene is TRBJ2-3, the V gene TRBV2; TRBD2 matches 13 bases. After removal of 0 bases from V and 2 bases from J, the junction contained 2 bases not matched to a gene. This CDR3 region has 17 residues. Germline V CDR1 and CDR2: SNHLY, FYNNEI. This CDR3 reads CASSEATSGGPTDTQYF. The CDR3 nucleotides read TGTGCCAGCAGTGAAGCGACTAGCGGGGGGCCCACAGATACGCAGTATTTT.

V and J are TRBV5-8 and TRBJ2-7, with D perhaps TRBD2 (6 bases). The germline V and J ends were trimmed by 0 bases and 3 bases, with 13 bases remaining between them. The CDR3 is made up of 15 amino acids. Looked up from germline, CDR1 is SGHTS and CDR2 is YDEGEE. The CDR3 region is CASSLAVVRDYEQYF. For the CDR3, the DNA is TGTGCCAGCAGCTTGGCGGTAGTGCGGGACTACGAGCAGTACTTC.

This clonotype was counted between two and nine times. The chain carries TRBV7-9 and TRBJ2-7; no firm D call. Germline loops: CDR1 SEHNR, CDR2 FQNEAQ (reference sequence). Trimming took off 5 bases at V and 7 bases at J, with 12 bases between the two ends. The CDR3 is 12 amino acids. The DNA for the CDR3 is TGTGCCAGCAGCCAAGCTTTGGGGGAGCAGTACTTC. This codes for CASSQALGEQYF.

This clonotype was counted a few times. The chain couples TRBV20-1 to TRBJ2-5, with 11 bases fitting TRBD1. V lost 0 bases to trimming and J lost 5 bases; unmatched junction nucleotides: 2. The CDR3 is 14 residues long. Germline assignment: CDR1 DFQATT and CDR2 SNEGSKA (reference sequence). The CDR3 sequence is CSAREGQGVETQYF. CDR3 in DNA: TGCAGTGCTAGAGAGGGACAGGGGGTGGAGACCCAGTACTTC.

This rearrangement joins TRBV7-8 to TRBJ2-7, with TRBD1 matching over 8 bases. Germline V gives CDR1 SGHVS, CDR2 FQNEAQ. The CDR3 loop spans 13 amino acids. V was clipped by 3 bases and J by 6 bases; unmatched bases: 4. The CDR3 coding sequence is TGTGCCAGCAGCTTTGACAGGGGAGGCGAGCAGTACTTC. This translates into CASSFDRGGEQYF.

The chain has TRBV14 and TRBJ2-5; weak D call: TRBD2 (5 bases). Trimming left V 0 bases short and J 1 base short, with 12 bases between. The CDR3 is made up of 16 amino acids. Germline-derived CDR1 and CDR2 are SGHDN and FVKESK. For the CDR3, the DNA is TGTGCCAGCAGCCAAGAGAATAGCGTGGGCCAAGAGACCCAGTACTTC. As protein: CASSQENSVGQETQYF.

The J gene is TRBJ2-1, the V gene TRBV2; D may be TRBD1 or TRBD2 (5 bases each). Trimming took off 0 bases at V and 3 bases at J, with 15 bases between the two ends. There are 17 residues in the CDR3. Germline V CDR1 and CDR2: SNHLY, FYNNEI. The CDR3 coding sequence is TGTGCCAGCAGTGAAGCGCTCGGGGCAAGCTTCTACAATGAGCAGTTCTTC. The encoded protein is CASSEALGASFYNEQFF. Full variable domain (remainder filled in from reference TRBV2 and TRBJ2-1): EPEVTQTPSHQVTQMGQEVILRCVPISNHLYFYWYRQILGQKVEFLVSFYNNEISEKSEIFDDQFSVERPDGSNFTLKIRSTKLEDSAMYFCASSEALGASFYNEQFFGPGTRLTVL.

This clonotype was picked up one time. It is likely a read error, because the conserved phenylalanine at the end of the CDR3 is missing. The chain links TRBV6-1 to TRBJ1-2, with no clear D. Germline assignment: CDR1 MNHNS and CDR2 SASEGT. The CDR3 spans 14 residues. V was cut by 5 bases and J by 5 bases, with 15 bases left in between. CDR3: CASSRNPQIYGYTL. CDR3 DNA: TGTGCCAGCAGTCGAAATCCTCAGATTTATGGCTACACCCTC.

J is TRBJ1-1 and V is TRBV14, with D hard to call. Germline lookup yields CDR1 SGHDN and CDR2 FVKESK. The CDR3 length is 14 residues. Trimming pared 5 bases from V and 6 bases from J, leaving 16 bases between. CDR3 nucleotide sequence: TGTGCCAGCAGCTTAAGTAGGGATCGCCCTGAAGCTTTCTTT. Its protein product is CASSLSRDRPEAFF.

This clonotype was counted only a few times. The chain couples TRBV6-5 to TRBJ1-4, with D possibly matching TRBD1 (5 bases). V was trimmed by 3 bases and J by 7 bases, leaving 12 bases between them. The CDR3 has 14 amino acids. Germline-derived CDR1 and CDR2 are MNHEY and SVGAGI. Here the CDR3 reads CASSYQGRSEKLFF. In DNA, the CDR3 is TGTGCCAGCAGTTATCAGGGTCGGAGTGAAAAACTGTTTTTT.

This clonotype was detected many times. The chain employs TRBV19 and TRBJ2-3; 7 nucleotides align to TRBD1. The CDR3 is made up of 14 amino acids. Per germline, CDR1 LNHDA and CDR2 SQIVND (reference sequence). Trimming removed 6 bases from V and 2 bases from J; junction bases left unmatched: 5. The CDR3 here is CASSLGTDTDTQYF. The DNA for the CDR3 is TGTGCCAGTAGCCTAGGGACAGACACAGATACGCAGTATTTT. Together with reference TRBV19 and TRBJ2-3, the CDR3 gives the full variable domain: DGGITQSPKYLFRKEGQNVTLSCEQNLNHDAMYWYRQDPGQGLRLIYYSQIVNDFQKGDIAEGYSVSREKKESFPLTVTSAQKNPTAFYLCASSLGTDTDTQYFGPGTRLTVL.

This clonotype appeared many times. This chain links TRBV29-1 with TRBJ2-1; 7 bases line up with TRBD1. The CDR3 consists of 14 residues. Germline values: CDR1 SQVTM, CDR2 ANQGSEA. The junction had 7 bases not matched to a gene; V was cut back by 6 bases and J by 2 bases. In nucleotides, the CDR3 is TGCAGCGTCAAGACAGGGAGCACCTACAATGAGCAGTTCTTC. Residues: CSVKTGSTYNEQFF.

The V call is TRBV9, the J call TRBJ2-3; 11 bases map to TRBD2. This CDR3 has 15 residues. The V segment lost 4 bases and the J segment 4 bases; nucleotides outside the gene matches: 5. The germline gives CDR1 SGDLS, CDR2 YYNGEE. Here the CDR3 DNA reads TGTGCCAGCAGCCGTAGCGGGGGGGCCCCAGATACGCAGTATTTT. Translated: CASSRSGGAPDTQYF. Together with reference TRBV9 and TRBJ2-3, the CDR3 gives the full variable domain: DSGVTQTPKHLITATGQRVTLRCSPRSGDLSVYWYQQSLDQGLQFLIQYYNGEERAKGNILERFSAQQFPDLHSELNLSSLELGDSALYFCASSRSGGAPDTQYFGPGTRLTVL.

This clonotype was observed at least ten times. This rearrangement joins TRBV2 to TRBJ2-5, with D perhaps matching TRBD2 (6 bases). Germline CDR1 SNHLY, CDR2 FYNNEI. The V gene lost 8 bases and the J gene lost 2 bases, with 9 bases spanning the gap. The CDR3 contains 12 residues. This CDR3 reads CASGGTQETQYF. The CDR3 DNA reads as TGTGCCAGCGGCGGGACTCAAGAGACCCAGTACTTC. Drawing the rest from reference TRBV2 and TRBJ2-5, the complete variable domain is EPEVTQTPSHQVTQMGQEVILRCVPISNHLYFYWYRQILGQKVEFLVSFYNNEISEKSEIFDDQFSVERPDGSNFTLKIRSTKLEDSAMYFCASGGTQETQYFGPGTRLLVL.

The chain joins TRBV7-2 to TRBJ2-1; D is undetermined. V lost 5 bases to trimming and J lost 0 bases, with 8 bases between them. The CDR3 runs to 14 residues. Germline-derived CDR1 and CDR2 are SGHTA and FQGNSA. The CDR3 region is CASSPRNSYNEQFF. The CDR3 region has the DNA TGTGCCAGCAGCCCCAGGAACTCCTACAATGAGCAGTTCTTC.

The gene calls are TRBV2 and TRBJ1-6; D unresolved. Deletions cut 6 bases from V and 9 bases from J, with 18 bases between. The CDR3 spans 15 residues. Per germline, CDR1 SNHLY and CDR2 FYNNEI. CDR3 region: CASRTIQASLSPLHF. The CDR3 nucleotides are TGTGCCAGCAGAACGATCCAGGCGTCGCTTTCACCCCTCCACTTT.

This clonotype was seen a few times. The V gene is TRBV5-4, the J gene TRBJ1-2; no clear D gene. CDR1 is SGHNT and CDR2 is YYREEE in the germline V gene (reference sequence). Trimming took off 1 base at V and 2 bases at J, with 12 bases between the two ends. The CDR3 extends over 15 amino acids. Written as DNA, the CDR3 is TGTGCCAGCAGCTTGAATTTGGGTGAGAACTATGGCTACACCTTC. The encoded protein is CASSLNLGENYGYTF.

The chain combines TRBV2 with TRBJ1-6; D is possibly TRBD1 (6 bases). The V gene lost 6 bases and the J gene lost 10 bases, with 16 bases spanning the gap. The CDR3 spans 14 residues. The germline V gene has CDR1 SNHLY and CDR2 FYNNEI. CDR3 sequence reads: CASRLGGLNSPLHF. CDR3 nucleotides: TGTGCCAGCAGATTAGGGGGACTGAACTCACCCCTCCACTTT. The full variable domain, in which reference TRBV2 and TRBJ1-6 provide the parts outside the CDR3, is EPEVTQTPSHQVTQMGQEVILRCVPISNHLYFYWYRQILGQKVEFLVSFYNNEISEKSEIFDDQFSVERPDGSNFTLKIRSTKLEDSAMYFCASRLGGLNSPLHFGNGTRLTVT.

The V and J genes are TRBV9 and TRBJ1-1, with 9 bases identical to TRBD1. Losses at the gene ends were 0 bases for V and 4 bases for J; bases not matched to a gene: 1. CDR1 is SGDLS, CDR2 YYNGEE, per germline. The CDR3 length is 14 residues. The CDR3 coding sequence is TGTGCCAGCAGCGTAGAGACAGGGGGCACTGAAGCTTTCTTT. This codes for CASSVETGGTEAFF.

The CDR3 is CASSYQGTGGAGANVLTF. The CDR3 DNA sequence: TGTGCCAGCAGTTACCAAGGGACAGGGGGCGCTGGGGCCAACGTCCTGACTTTC. The V and J genes are TRBV6-2 or TRBV6-3 and TRBJ2-6, with TRBD1 matching 12 bases. Per germline, CDR1 MNHEY and CDR2 SVGEGT. V was pared by 2 bases and J by 2 bases, with 4 bases of the junction left unmatched. The CDR3 runs 18 residues.

A few counts support this clonotype. The genes are TRBV11-3 and TRBJ1-5, with TRBD1 matching 7 bases. J was trimmed by 0 bases and V by 6 bases; bases with no gene match: 8. The germline gives CDR1 SGHNT, CDR2 YENEEA. The CDR3 runs to 16 residues. Written as DNA, the CDR3 is TGTGCCAGCAGACAAGATGGGACAGTTAGCAATCAGCCCCAGCATTTT. Amino acid sequence: CASRQDGTVSNQPQHF.